The 18 T cell receptor beta chains below come from one sample, sequenced in a study of T cells after yellow fever vaccination (dated by TCRdb to about 2019). Receptors were amplified or captured by 5' RACE. The listed sequencing device is Illumina HiSeq 2500. TCRdb reprocessed the public reads (quality trimming at Q25 with fastp, clone calling with MiXCR) and kept in-frame beta chains. Entries that share a CDR3 protein sequence are merged under the most common genes and DNA. Here the sample has over 25,000 distinct CDR3 sequences; more than 9% occur a single time. The top ten hold around 12% of the sample. This specimen's treatment or condition label, interpreted: live attenuated yellow fever vaccine strain. The material was PBMCs, either bulk or a sorted T-cell subset (CD4+, CD8+, memory, or dextramer-sorted; not recorded which), obtained approximately 15 days after the first yellow fever vaccination. These receptor sequences come from a man aged 18 to 30 who received the YFV17D yellow fever vaccine.

This clonotype showed up many times. The V and J genes are TRBV6-2 or TRBV6-3 and TRBJ2-3; unclear D gene. Germline V gives CDR1 MNHEY, CDR2 SVGEGT. With 6 bases removed from V and 1 base from J, the gap between germline ends came to 11 bases. There are 14 residues in the CDR3. The CDR3 nucleotides read TGTGCCAGCAGCAACGAGTGGGGCACAGATACGCAGTATTTT. Translated, it gives CASSNEWGTDTQYF.

This clonotype appeared once. Just one base apart from a much larger clone, this may be a read error. V gene TRBV10-3 combines with J gene TRBJ2-7; TRBD1 aligns across 7 bases. The trim removed 6 bases at V and 1 base at J, leaving 12 bases unmatched. CDR1 ENHRY and CDR2 SYGVKD come from the germline V gene. CDR3 length: 16 residues. The CDR3 DNA reads as TGTGCCATCAGCGACACGGCCTGGACAGGTTCCTACGAGCAGTACTTC. The encoded protein is CAISDTAWTGSYEQYF.

Concerning this clonotype: Possible read error: a much larger clone is one base away. V is TRBV7-2 and J is TRBJ2-7, with D possibly matching TRBD1 (6 bases). The length of the CDR3 is 15 residues. V lost 7 bases, J lost 4 bases, and 20 bases lay in between. CDR1 SGHTA and CDR2 FQGNSA come from the germline V gene. CDR3 in DNA: TGTGCCAGCACACTCATCGCTAGAGGGGGTTACGAGCAGTACTTC. Its protein is CASTLIARGGYEQYF.

Many counts were recorded for this clonotype. This chain joins TRBV7-2 and TRBJ2-5, with TRBD1 matching over 10 bases. The CDR3 has 14 amino acids. Germline CDR1 reads SGHTA; CDR2 reads FQGNSA. The V gene end was trimmed by 4 bases and the J gene end by 12 bases; junction bases not matched to a gene: 11. The DNA of the CDR3 is TGTGCCAGCAGCTCCACGGGACAGGGGTCGTTTGAGTACTTC. Amino acids: CASSSTGQGSFEYF.

This clonotype was recorded at least ten times. The chain couples TRBV7-2 to TRBJ2-4, with a tentative D call TRBD2 (5 bases). Looked up from germline, CDR1 is SGHTA and CDR2 is FQGNSA. V gave up 2 bases and J gave up 0 bases, with 20 bases separating them. The length of the CDR3 is 19 residues. The DNA for the CDR3 is TGTGCCAGCAGCTTATTTATCGGGGAGCGACGACTAGCCAAAAACATTCAGTACTTC. This sequence encodes CASSLFIGERRLAKNIQYF.

This clonotype is medium-sized by share. As DNA, the CDR3 is TGTGCCAGCAGCTTAGTCAACTATGGCTACACCTTC. Translation: CASSLVNYGYTF. This chain links TRBV7-9 with TRBJ1-2; D is unclear. The V and J ends lost 1 base and 2 bases respectively, with 2 bases between them. The CDR3 sequence is 12 residues long. CDR1 and CDR2 from the germline V gene are SEHNR and FQNEAQ (reference sequence).

This clonotype was seen ten or more times. The V and J genes are TRBV4-2 and TRBJ1-2, with 12 bases lining up with TRBD1. After removal of 4 bases from V and 1 base from J, the junction contained 13 bases not matched to a gene. The CDR3 has 19 amino acids. CDR1 and CDR2 (germline): LGHNA, YNFKEQ. The CDR3 protein is CASSPRPGTGGWGNYGYTF. CDR3 coding DNA: TGTGCCAGCAGCCCTCGGCCCGGGACAGGGGGCTGGGGTAACTATGGCTACACCTTC.

This clonotype was detected ten times or more. V gene TRBV20-1 combines with J gene TRBJ1-2, with a tentative D call TRBD1 (5 bases). The V and J ends lost 3 bases and 4 bases respectively, with 15 bases between them. Germline values: CDR1 DFQATT, CDR2 SNEGSKA (reference sequence). The CDR3 spans 14 residues. This CDR3 is CSASPGGVAYGYTF. CDR3 in DNA: TGCAGTGCTAGCCCCGGGGGGGTTGCCTATGGCTACACCTTC.

Many counts were recorded for this clonotype. The rearrangement joins TRBV20-1 to TRBJ2-3, with D possibly being TRBD1 or TRBD2 (5 bases each). The CDR3 covers 14 residues. V was pared by 4 bases and J by 2 bases, with 13 bases between. Germline values: CDR1 DFQATT, CDR2 SNEGSKA (reference sequence). CDR3 sequence reads: CSATGARSTDTQYF. CDR3 in DNA: TGCAGTGCTACCGGGGCGCGATCCACAGATACGCAGTATTTT.

This clonotype was observed at least ten times. The rearrangement uses TRBV12-3 or TRBV12-4 and TRBJ2-5; D gene unclear. This CDR3 is 13 amino acids long. V dropped 2 bases and J dropped 2 bases, with 6 bases sitting between them. The CDR3 reads CASSLNRQETQYF. The CDR3 DNA follows: TGTGCCAGCAGTTTAAACAGACAAGAGACCCAGTACTTC.

This clonotype was recorded many times. The chain carries TRBV12-3 or TRBV12-4 and TRBJ2-3; D call uncertain. V was clipped by 6 bases and J by 5 bases, with 18 bases between them. CDR3 size: 15 residues. CDR3 DNA: TGTGCCAGCAGAGCGTTAGGGTGGGTAAGAGATACGCAGTATTTT. This translates into CASRALGWVRDTQYF.

This clonotype was seen repeatedly, ten times or more. This chain joins TRBV7-2 and TRBJ1-2; no definite D call. V lost 5 bases and J 6 bases, leaving 13 bases between the germline ends. This CDR3 region has 13 residues. Germline-derived CDR1 and CDR2 are SGHTA and FQGNSA. CDR3 coding DNA: TGTGCCAGCAGCAATGGAAGAGTCGATGGCTACACCTTC. Translating gives CASSNGRVDGYTF.

The chain carries TRBV5-4 and TRBJ1-6, with D perhaps TRBD1 (5 bases). Trimming cost V 3 bases and J 6 bases, with 13 bases left between them. From germline, CDR1 is SGHNT and CDR2 YYREEE (reference sequence). The CDR3 length is 15 residues. Here the CDR3 DNA reads TGTGCCAGCAGCTCCTTGACAGTCGCTAATTCACCCCTCCACTTT. It specifies CASSSLTVANSPLHF.

This clonotype was detected a few times. In DNA form, the CDR3 reads TGTGCCAGCTCACCACCGAATGGGAGGGGGACAGATACGCAGTATTTT. Protein: CASSPPNGRGTDTQYF. The chain is built from TRBV18 and TRBJ2-3; TRBD2 is a possible D gene (7 bases). CDR1 is KGHSH and CDR2 is LQKENI in the germline V gene. The CDR3 consists of 16 residues. V was clipped by 0 bases and J by 3 bases, with 13 bases between them.

This clonotype has ten or more counts. The chain joins TRBV2 to TRBJ2-3; the D gene could be TRBD1 or TRBD2 (5 bases each). From germline, CDR1 is SNHLY and CDR2 FYNNEI. The CDR3 has 15 residues. V dropped 7 bases and J dropped 2 bases, with 16 bases sitting between them. CDR3 in amino acids: CASITGLGVTDTQYF. Written as DNA, the CDR3 is TGTGCCAGCATCACAGGTCTGGGGGTCACAGATACGCAGTATTTT. Full variable domain (rest looked up from reference TRBV2 and TRBJ2-3): EPEVTQTPSHQVTQMGQEVILRCVPISNHLYFYWYRQILGQKVEFLVSFYNNEISEKSEIFDDQFSVERPDGSNFTLKIRSTKLEDSAMYFCASITGLGVTDTQYFGPGTRLTVL.

This clonotype was observed a handful of times. The rearrangement links TRBV7-7 to TRBJ2-5; no definite D call. Germline CDR1 SSHAT, CDR2 FNYEAQ (reference sequence). The CDR3 sequence is 16 residues long. The ends were cut back, 3 bases at V and 1 base at J, with 15 bases in the middle. The CDR3 nucleotides read TGTGCCAGCAGCTTGGGCACTGCGCCGGGCCAAGAGACCCAGTACTTC. Its translation: CASSLGTAPGQETQYF.

This clonotype occurred many times. Here the CDR3 DNA reads TGTGCCAGCAGTTACCGGGGGGTAGGAGTGTATGAGCAGTTCTTC. Its translation: CASSYRGVGVYEQFF. This chain connects TRBV12-3 or TRBV12-4 to TRBJ2-1; TRBD2 matches 7 bases. V trimming: 4 bases; J trimming: 8 bases; junction bases outside the gene matches: 11. This CDR3 has 15 amino acids.

This clonotype was picked up many times. The chain's CDR3 is CASSRGPKETQYF. The CDR3 coding sequence is TGTGCCAGCAGCCGCGGACCAAAAGAGACCCAGTACTTC. The chain recombines TRBV11-3 with TRBJ2-5, with no clear D. This CDR3 spans 13 amino acids. Trimming took 5 bases from V and 3 from J, leaving 10 bases between them. CDR1 is SGHNT and CDR2 is YENEEA in the germline V gene.